This T cell receptor beta chain is drawn from a study of OX40 agonist ivuxolimab in advanced cancers. Study-level background: Ivuxolimab, which is an agonistic anti-OX40 (CD134) antibody, was administered to the patients. Study-wide findings and caveats: CD8+ T cells were the subset that, on average, had more expanded clones than CD4+.

TCRdb's table, derived via immunoSEQ multiplex PCR, lists solely in-frame clones and lacks some. The data contain roughly 30,000 clones, around nine tenths of them seen just once; the ten biggest clones take up around 39%. Turning to this clone: Its antigen is currently unknown.

The ends lost 2 bases at V and 5 bases at J; junction bases unmatched: 8. Germline V CDR1 and CDR2: SGHTA, FQGNSA. The CDR3 contains 16 residues. The source material was CD4+ or CD8+ T cells sorted from blood, sampled in a trial of the OX40 agonist ivuxolimab. This chain links TRBV7-2 with TRBJ2-2; 7 positions match TRBD2. The receptor was isolated from an adult with an advanced solid tumor such as melanoma, head and neck, liver or kidney cancer. The CDR3, as DNA: TGTGCCAGCAGCTTACTCGCGGGAGCGGCTACCGGGGAGCTGTTTTTT. Translated: CASSLLAGAATGELFF.